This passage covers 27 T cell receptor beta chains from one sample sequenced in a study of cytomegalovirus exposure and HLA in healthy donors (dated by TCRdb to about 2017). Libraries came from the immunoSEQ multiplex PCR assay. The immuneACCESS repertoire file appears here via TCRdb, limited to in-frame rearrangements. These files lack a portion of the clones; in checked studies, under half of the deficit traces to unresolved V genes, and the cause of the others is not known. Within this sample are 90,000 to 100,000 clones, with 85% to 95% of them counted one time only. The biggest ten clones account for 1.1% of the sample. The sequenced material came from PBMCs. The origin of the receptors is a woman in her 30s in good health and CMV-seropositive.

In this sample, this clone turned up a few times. CDR3 amino acids: CATSRDPRRGQPQHF. The CDR3, as DNA: TGTGCCACCAGCAGAGACCCCAGAAGGGGTCAGCCCCAGCATTTT. The chain is built from TRBV15 and TRBJ1-5, with D perhaps matching TRBD1 (5 bases). Looked up from germline, CDR1 is LNHNV and CDR2 is YYDKDF (reference sequence). There are 15 residues in the CDR3. The V end was cut by 0 bases, the J end by 6 bases, with 12 bases between.

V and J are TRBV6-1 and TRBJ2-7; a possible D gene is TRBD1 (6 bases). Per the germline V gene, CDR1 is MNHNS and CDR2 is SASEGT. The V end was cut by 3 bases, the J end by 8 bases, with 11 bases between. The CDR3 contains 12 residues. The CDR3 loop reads CASSERGSQQYF. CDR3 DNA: TGTGCCAGCAGTGAGAGGGGGTCCCAGCAGTACTTC.

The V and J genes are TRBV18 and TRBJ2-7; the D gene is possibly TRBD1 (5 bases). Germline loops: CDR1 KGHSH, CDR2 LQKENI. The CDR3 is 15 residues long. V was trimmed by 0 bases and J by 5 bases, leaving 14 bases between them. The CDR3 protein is CASSPPGPGSDEQYF. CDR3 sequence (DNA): TGTGCCAGCTCACCACCGGGCCCAGGGTCGGACGAGCAGTACTTC.

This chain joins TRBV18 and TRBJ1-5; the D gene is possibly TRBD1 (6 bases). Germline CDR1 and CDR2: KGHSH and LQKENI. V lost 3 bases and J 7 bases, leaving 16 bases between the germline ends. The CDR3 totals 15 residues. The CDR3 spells CASSPRQVGFQPQHF. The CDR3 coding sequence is TGTGCCAGCTCACCTAGACAGGTTGGGTTCCAGCCCCAGCATTTT.

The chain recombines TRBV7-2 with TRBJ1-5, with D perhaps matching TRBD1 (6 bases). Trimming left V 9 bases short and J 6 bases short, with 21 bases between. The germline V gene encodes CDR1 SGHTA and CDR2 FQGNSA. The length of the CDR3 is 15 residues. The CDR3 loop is CASSLSGVEGQPQHF. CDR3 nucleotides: TGTGCCAGTTCCCTTTCAGGGGTTGAGGGTCAGCCCCAGCATTTT.

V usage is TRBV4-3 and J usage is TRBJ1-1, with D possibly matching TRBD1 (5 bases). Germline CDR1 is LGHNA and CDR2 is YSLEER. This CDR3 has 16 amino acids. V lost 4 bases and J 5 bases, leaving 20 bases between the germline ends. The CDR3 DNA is TGCGCCAGCAGCCCGGAAGGTTTTGGGCAGGGTACTGAAGCTTTCTTT. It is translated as CASSPEGFGQGTEAFF.

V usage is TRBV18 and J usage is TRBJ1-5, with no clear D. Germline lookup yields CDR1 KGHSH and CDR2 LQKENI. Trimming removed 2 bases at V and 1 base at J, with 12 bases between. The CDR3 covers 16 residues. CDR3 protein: CASSPGGPGSNQPQHF. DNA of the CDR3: TGTGCCAGCTCACCAGGAGGCCCGGGGAGCAATCAGCCCCAGCATTTT.

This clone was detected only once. DNA of the CDR3: TGTGCCAGCAGTCACCCCCCCCCACTTTCCGCCGGGAATCATCAGCCCCAGCATTTT. Amino acid sequence: CASSHPPPLSAGNHQPQHF. The V and J genes are TRBV28 and TRBJ1-5; D gene ambiguous. Looked up from germline, CDR1 is MDHEN and CDR2 is SYDVKM. This CDR3 comprises 19 residues. V was cut by 5 bases and J by 5 bases, with 28 bases left in between.

The CDR3 bases are TGCGCCAGCAGCCAAGATTTAGCTAGCGGGAGAGTAATCGCAGATACGCAGTATTTT. Translation gives CASSQDLASGRVIADTQYF. The chain carries TRBV4-1 and TRBJ2-3; 10 positions match TRBD2. CDR1 MGHRA and CDR2 YSYEKL come from the germline V gene. The CDR3 covers 19 residues. J lost 4 bases, V lost 0 bases, and 13 bases had no gene match.

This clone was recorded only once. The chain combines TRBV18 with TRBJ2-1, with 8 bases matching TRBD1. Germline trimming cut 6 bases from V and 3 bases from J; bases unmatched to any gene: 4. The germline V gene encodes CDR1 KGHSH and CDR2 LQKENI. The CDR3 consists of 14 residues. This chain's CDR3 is CASSLDRGYNEQFF. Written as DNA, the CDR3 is TGTGCCAGCTCTCTAGACAGGGGCTACAATGAGCAGTTCTTC.

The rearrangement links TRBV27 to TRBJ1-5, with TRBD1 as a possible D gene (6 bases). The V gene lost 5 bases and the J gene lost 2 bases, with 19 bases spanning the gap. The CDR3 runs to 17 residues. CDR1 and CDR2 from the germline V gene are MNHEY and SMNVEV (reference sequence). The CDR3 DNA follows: TGTGCCAGCAGTGTAAACAGGGTCGCGGGCGGCAATCAGCCCCAGCATTTT. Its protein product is CASSVNRVAGGNQPQHF.

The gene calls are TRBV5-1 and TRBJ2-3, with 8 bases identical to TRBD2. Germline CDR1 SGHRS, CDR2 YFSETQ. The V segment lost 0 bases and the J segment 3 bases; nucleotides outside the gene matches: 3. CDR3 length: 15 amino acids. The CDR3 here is CASSLDGRGTDTQYF. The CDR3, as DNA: TGCGCCAGCAGCTTGGACGGGAGGGGGACAGATACGCAGTATTTT.

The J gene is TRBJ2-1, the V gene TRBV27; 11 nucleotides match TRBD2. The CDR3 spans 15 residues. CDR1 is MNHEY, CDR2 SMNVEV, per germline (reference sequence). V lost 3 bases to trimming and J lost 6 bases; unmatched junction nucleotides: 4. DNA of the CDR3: TGTGCCAGCAGTTTTCTTGGGACTAGCGGCAATGAGCAGTTCTTC. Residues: CASSFLGTSGNEQFF.

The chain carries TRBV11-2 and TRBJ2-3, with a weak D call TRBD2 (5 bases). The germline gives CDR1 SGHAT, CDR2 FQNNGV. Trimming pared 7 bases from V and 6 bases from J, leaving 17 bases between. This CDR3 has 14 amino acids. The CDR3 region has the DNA TGTGCCAGCACCCCTAGATACGAGCGGGATACGCAGTATTTT. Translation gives CASTPRYERDTQYF.

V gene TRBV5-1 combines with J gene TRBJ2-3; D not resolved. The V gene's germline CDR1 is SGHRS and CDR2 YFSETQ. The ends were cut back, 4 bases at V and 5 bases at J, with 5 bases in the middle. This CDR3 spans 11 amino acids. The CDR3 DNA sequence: TGCGCCAGCAGCCTAGAAGATACGCAGTATTTT. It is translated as CASSLEDTQYF.

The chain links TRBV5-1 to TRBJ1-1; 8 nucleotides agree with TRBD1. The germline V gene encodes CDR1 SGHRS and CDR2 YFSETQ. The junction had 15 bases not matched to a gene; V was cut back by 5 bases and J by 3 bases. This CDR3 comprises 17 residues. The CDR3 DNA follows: TGCGCCAGCAGTTCCCCAGGGGACAGGTTAATGGACACTGAAGCTTTCTTT. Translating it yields CASSSPGDRLMDTEAFF.

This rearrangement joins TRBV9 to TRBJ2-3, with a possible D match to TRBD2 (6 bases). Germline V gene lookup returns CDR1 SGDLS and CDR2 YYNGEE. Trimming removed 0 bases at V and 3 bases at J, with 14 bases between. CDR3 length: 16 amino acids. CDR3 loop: CASSVEAGSRTDTQYF. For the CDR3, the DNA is TGTGCCAGCAGCGTAGAGGCGGGAAGTAGGACAGATACGCAGTATTTT.

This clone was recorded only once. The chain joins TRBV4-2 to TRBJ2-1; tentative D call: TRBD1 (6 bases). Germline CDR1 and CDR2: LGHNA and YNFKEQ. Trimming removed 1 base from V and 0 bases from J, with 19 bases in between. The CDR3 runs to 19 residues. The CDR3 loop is CASSQVVGRDIASYNEQFF. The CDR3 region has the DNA TGTGCCAGCAGCCAAGTGGTGGGCAGGGACATCGCCTCCTACAATGAGCAGTTCTTC.

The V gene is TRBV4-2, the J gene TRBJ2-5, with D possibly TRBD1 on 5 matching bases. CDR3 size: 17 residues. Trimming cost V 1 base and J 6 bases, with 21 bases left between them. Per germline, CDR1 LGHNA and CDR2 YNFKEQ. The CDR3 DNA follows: TGTGCCAGCAGCCAAGTGCAACAAGTAGGGGTCCCGAAGACCCAGTACTTC. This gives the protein CASSQVQQVGVPKTQYF.

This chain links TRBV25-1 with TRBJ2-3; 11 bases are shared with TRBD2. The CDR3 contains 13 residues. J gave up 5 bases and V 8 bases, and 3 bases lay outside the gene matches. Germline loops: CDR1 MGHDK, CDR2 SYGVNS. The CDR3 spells CASALAGVDTQYF. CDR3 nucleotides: TGTGCCAGCGCACTAGCGGGGGTAGATACGCAGTATTTT.

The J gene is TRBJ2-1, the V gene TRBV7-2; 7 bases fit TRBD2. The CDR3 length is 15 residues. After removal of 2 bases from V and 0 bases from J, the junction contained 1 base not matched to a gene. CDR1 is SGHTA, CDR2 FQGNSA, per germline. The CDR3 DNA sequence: TGTGCCAGCAGCTTATGGGGGGGCTCCTACAATGAGCAGTTCTTC. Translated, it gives CASSLWGGSYNEQFF.

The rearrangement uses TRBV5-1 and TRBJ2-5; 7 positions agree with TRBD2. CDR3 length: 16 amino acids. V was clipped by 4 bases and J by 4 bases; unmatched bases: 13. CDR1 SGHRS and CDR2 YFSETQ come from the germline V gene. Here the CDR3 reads CASSLGGGSKRETQYF. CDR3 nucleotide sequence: TGCGCCAGCAGCCTGGGTGGCGGGAGTAAGCGAGAGACCCAGTACTTC.

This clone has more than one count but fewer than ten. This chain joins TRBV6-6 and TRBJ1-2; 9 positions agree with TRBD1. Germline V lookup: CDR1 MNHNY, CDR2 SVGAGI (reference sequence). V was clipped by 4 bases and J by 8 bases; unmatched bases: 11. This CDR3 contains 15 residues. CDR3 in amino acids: CASSSTDRGQEGYTF. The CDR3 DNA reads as TGTGCCAGCAGTTCCACGGACAGGGGACAAGAGGGCTACACCTTC.

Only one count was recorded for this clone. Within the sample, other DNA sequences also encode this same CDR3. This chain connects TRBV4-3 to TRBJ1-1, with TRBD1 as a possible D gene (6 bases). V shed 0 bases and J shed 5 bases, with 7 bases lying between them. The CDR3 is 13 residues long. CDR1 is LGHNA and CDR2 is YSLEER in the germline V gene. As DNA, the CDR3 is TGCGCCAGCAGCCAAGACAGGGGTACTGAAGCTTTCTTT. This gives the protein CASSQDRGTEAFF.

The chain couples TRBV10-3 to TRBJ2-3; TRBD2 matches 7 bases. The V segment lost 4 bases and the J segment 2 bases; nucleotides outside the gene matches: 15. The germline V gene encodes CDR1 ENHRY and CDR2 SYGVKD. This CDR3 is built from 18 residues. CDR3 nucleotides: TGTGCCATCAGTGCTGGGGGGGGAACATCTCCCCTCACAGATACGCAGTATTTT. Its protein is CAISAGGGTSPLTDTQYF.

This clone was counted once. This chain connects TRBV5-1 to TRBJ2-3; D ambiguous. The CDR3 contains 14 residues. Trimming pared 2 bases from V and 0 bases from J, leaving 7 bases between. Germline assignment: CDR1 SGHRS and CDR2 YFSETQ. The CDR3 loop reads CASSFEDSTDTQYF. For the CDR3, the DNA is TGCGCCAGCAGCTTTGAGGATAGCACAGATACGCAGTATTTT.

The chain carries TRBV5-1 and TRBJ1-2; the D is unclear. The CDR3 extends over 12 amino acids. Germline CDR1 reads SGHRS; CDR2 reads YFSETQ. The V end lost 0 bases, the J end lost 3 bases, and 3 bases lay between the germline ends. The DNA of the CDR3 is TGCGCCAGCAGCTTGGCCGACTATGGCTACACCTTC. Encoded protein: CASSLADYGYTF.